One sample yielded the 26 T cell receptor beta chains listed below, sequenced in a study of cytomegalovirus exposure and HLA in healthy donors (dated by TCRdb to between 2016 and 2019). The library was prepared using the immunoSEQ multiplex PCR assay. TCRdb stores this immuneACCESS table with in-frame sequences only. Part of the clones is absent; in the studies checked, under half of the shortfall reflects unresolved V genes, and no reason is known for the rest. This sample comprises 220,000 or so clones, over 80% of them detected only once. The ten largest clonotypes hold over 11% of the sample. Sequencing was done on a sample of PBMCs. The receptor set was obtained from a woman aged 25 to 39 in good health and CMV-seropositive.

This clone came up a few times. This chain links TRBV19 with TRBJ2-7; weak D call: TRBD1 (6 bases). Germline CDR1 is LNHDA and CDR2 is SQIVND (reference sequence). Trimming removed 1 base from V and 2 bases from J, with 12 bases in between. The CDR3 is made up of 15 amino acids. The CDR3 spells CASSIARTATYEQYF. The CDR3 DNA is TGTGCCAGTAGTATAGCCCGGACAGCTACCTACGAGCAGTACTTC.

The J gene is TRBJ2-3, the V gene TRBV11-2; 7 bases are a match to TRBD1. Trimming took 4 bases from V and 6 from J; bases not matched to a gene: 22. CDR1 is SGHAT and CDR2 is FQNNGV in the germline V gene. CDR3 length: 19 residues. The CDR3 nucleotides read TGTGCCAGCAGCTCCCGGGTAACGACAGGGTCGTTTAGGGGGGATACGCAGTATTTT. This codes for CASSSRVTTGSFRGDTQYF.

This clone occurred once. V gene TRBV20-1 combines with J gene TRBJ2-1; D gene ambiguous. This CDR3 region has 10 residues. Germline V gives CDR1 DFQATT, CDR2 SNEGSKA (reference sequence). Trimming pared 5 bases from V and 7 bases from J, leaving 6 bases between. The CDR3 DNA reads as TGCAGTGCTTTACTAAATGAGCAGTTCTTC. Amino acids: CSALLNEQFF.

This rearrangement joins TRBV30 to TRBJ1-2; D call uncertain. CDR1 and CDR2 from the germline V gene are GTSNPN and SVGIG (reference sequence). Trimming took 4 bases from V and 6 from J, leaving 9 bases between them. CDR3 size: 11 residues. CDR3 in DNA: TGTGCCTGGACAGCACACCATGGCTACACCTTC. It translates to CAWTAHHGYTF.

This sequence joins TRBV9 and TRBJ2-7; 7 bases fit TRBD2. Germline trimming cut 2 bases from V and 5 bases from J; bases unmatched to any gene: 7. This CDR3 is built from 14 residues. From germline, CDR1 is SGDLS and CDR2 YYNGEE. CDR3 sequence reads: CASSVGRERDEQYF. For the CDR3, the DNA is TGTGCCAGCAGCGTGGGGCGGGAGAGGGACGAGCAGTACTTC.

The V and J genes are TRBV6-5 and TRBJ2-5; D is undetermined. CDR1 is MNHEY and CDR2 is SVGAGI in the germline V gene. Between the trimmed V and J ends, which lost 2 bases and 4 bases, there was a span of 8 bases. CDR3 length: 13 residues. The CDR3 sequence: CASSYDGVETQYF. The CDR3 nucleotides are TGTGCCAGCAGTTACGATGGGGTAGAGACCCAGTACTTC.

V usage is TRBV30 and J usage is TRBJ1-5; D not resolved. The V end was cut by 0 bases, the J end by 2 bases, with 5 bases between. The CDR3 is 13 residues long. From germline, CDR1 is GTSNPN and CDR2 SVGIG (reference sequence). CDR3 in amino acids: CAWSVDRNQPQHF. Written as DNA, the CDR3 is TGTGCCTGGAGTGTTGACCGCAATCAGCCCCAGCATTTT.

This rearrangement joins TRBV7-3 to TRBJ2-3; 10 bases are a match to TRBD2. The CDR3 loop spans 15 amino acids. With V trimmed by 4 bases and J by 2 bases, 3 bases remained unmatched. The germline V gene has CDR1 SGHTA and CDR2 FQGTGA. CDR3 amino acids: CASSSLAGVTDTQYF. CDR3 DNA sequence: TGTGCCAGCAGCTCCCTAGCGGGAGTCACAGATACGCAGTATTTT. Using reference TRBV7-3 and TRBJ2-3 for the parts outside the CDR3, the full variable domain is GAGVSQTPSNKVTEKGKYVELRCDPISGHTALYWYRQSLGQGPEFLIYFQGTGAADDSGLPNDRFFAVRPEGSVSTLKIQRTERGDSAVYLCASSSLAGVTDTQYFGPGTRLTVL.

The chain links TRBV27 to TRBJ1-5; a weak D match, TRBD1 (5 bases). Germline values: CDR1 MNHEY, CDR2 SMNVEV (reference sequence). The CDR3 extends over 14 amino acids. V was pared by 3 bases and J by 2 bases, with 8 bases between. Here the CDR3 DNA reads TGTGCCAGCAGTTTTGCCAGGGGCAATCAGCCCCAGCATTTT. Amino acids: CASSFARGNQPQHF.

This rearrangement joins TRBV23-1 to TRBJ2-1; 14 bases match TRBD2. TRBV23-1 is sorted into the ORF group, with uncertain function. This CDR3 spans 19 amino acids. V was pared by 4 bases and J by 8 bases, with 16 bases of the junction left unmatched. This chain's CDR3 is CASSRTGTSGRYWDYEQFF. The CDR3, as DNA: TGCGCCAGCAGTCGAACCGGGACTAGCGGGAGATATTGGGACTATGAGCAGTTCTTC.

This clone came up once. This chain joins TRBV5-8 and TRBJ2-7, with D hard to call. Looked up from germline, CDR1 is SGHTS and CDR2 is YDEGEE. The CDR3 runs 15 residues. Trimming stripped 4 bases from V and 0 bases from J, with 14 bases between. The CDR3 is CASSNSPAFSYEQYF. CDR3 sequence (DNA): TGTGCCAGCAGCAACTCCCCGGCCTTCTCCTACGAGCAGTACTTC.

J is TRBJ1-4 and V is TRBV5-1; D may be TRBD1 (5 bases). Germline V lookup: CDR1 SGHRS, CDR2 YFSETQ. V dropped 0 bases and J dropped 13 bases, with 13 bases sitting between them. This CDR3 contains 13 residues. The CDR3 nucleotides are TGCGCCAGCAGCTTGGAGGGACGCGGAGGACTGTTTTTT. Translated: CASSLEGRGGLFF.

The V gene is TRBV5-1, the J gene TRBJ1-4, with D possibly matching TRBD1 (5 bases). The germline V gene encodes CDR1 SGHRS and CDR2 YFSETQ. V was cut by 4 bases and J by 5 bases, with 12 bases left in between. CDR3 length: 14 residues. Here the CDR3 reads CASSHGAGNEKLFF. The DNA of the CDR3 is TGCGCCAGCAGCCACGGGGCCGGAAATGAAAAACTGTTTTTT.

This clone was counted once. V is TRBV5-1 and J is TRBJ2-1; perhaps TRBD2 as D (5 bases). V was shortened by 2 bases and J by 0 bases, with 9 bases between the two germline ends. Per germline, CDR1 SGHRS and CDR2 YFSETQ. This CDR3 is 15 amino acids long. As DNA, the CDR3 is TGCGCCAGCAGCTTTTATGGGAGCTCCTACAATGAGCAGTTCTTC. This sequence encodes CASSFYGSSYNEQFF.

This clone was observed a single time. The genes are TRBV28 and TRBJ2-3; 11 bases are shared with TRBD2. With V trimmed by 3 bases and J by 3 bases, 8 bases remained unmatched. CDR1 is MDHEN and CDR2 is SYDVKM in the germline V gene. This CDR3 region has 17 residues. In DNA, the CDR3 is TGTGCCAGCAGTTTTTCACTAGCGGGAGCGGAAACAGATACGCAGTATTTT. Its protein product is CASSFSLAGAETDTQYF.

This clone appeared once. The chain recombines TRBV30 with TRBJ1-1, with a weak D call TRBD1 (6 bases). Germline assignment: CDR1 GTSNPN and CDR2 SVGIG (reference sequence). The CDR3 consists of 12 residues. Deletions cut 0 bases from V and 12 bases from J, with 14 bases between. The DNA of the CDR3 is TGTGCCTGGAGTGTCACGAGGGGGGGAACTTTCTTT. Protein sequence: CAWSVTRGGTFF.

V gene TRBV2 combines with J gene TRBJ1-5; a possible D gene is TRBD1 (6 bases). Trimming removed 8 bases at V and 4 bases at J, with 15 bases between. Germline lookup yields CDR1 SNHLY and CDR2 FYNNEI. The CDR3 consists of 14 residues. The CDR3 DNA reads as TGTGCCAGCTATAACGAGGGGGATAATCAGCCCCAGCATTTT. Translation gives CASYNEGDNQPQHF.

This sequence joins TRBV2 and TRBJ1-5, with TRBD1 as a possible D gene (6 bases). Germline assignment: CDR1 SNHLY and CDR2 FYNNEI. V shed 6 bases and J shed 7 bases, with 10 bases lying between them. The CDR3 contains 12 residues. Here the CDR3 DNA reads TGTGCCAGCAGACAGGGAGGACAGCCCCAGCATTTT. Translating it yields CASRQGGQPQHF.

The gene calls are TRBV30 and TRBJ1-1; D gene unclear. This CDR3 region has 14 residues. V was clipped by 3 bases and J by 4 bases, with 15 bases between them. Germline V lookup: CDR1 GTSNPN, CDR2 SVGIG (reference sequence). CDR3 sequence: CAWRVVGVSTEAFF. DNA of the CDR3: TGTGCCTGGAGAGTGGTTGGGGTAAGCACTGAAGCTTTCTTT.

The chain employs TRBV19 and TRBJ1-1, with TRBD1 matching 9 bases. Losses at the gene ends were 7 bases for V and 4 bases for J; bases not matched to a gene: 7. CDR3 length: 14 amino acids. Germline-derived CDR1 and CDR2 are LNHDA and SQIVND (reference sequence). The CDR3 protein is CASNTGQGSTEAFF. CDR3 DNA sequence: TGTGCCAGTAATACCGGACAGGGGAGCACTGAAGCTTTCTTT.

The chain is built from TRBV28 and TRBJ1-2, with a weak D call TRBD1 (6 bases). V was trimmed by 11 bases and J by 2 bases, leaving 18 bases between them. The CDR3 has 14 residues. Germline CDR1 reads MDHEN; CDR2 reads SYDVKM. In nucleotides, the CDR3 is TGTGCCGCTAAGAGACAGGCTGGGAACTATGGCTACACCTTC. Amino acid sequence: CAAKRQAGNYGYTF.

This CDR3 reads CASSPGASNQPQHF. In DNA, the CDR3 is TGTGCCAGCAGCCCCGGGGCTAGCAATCAGCCCCAGCATTTT. The chain recombines TRBV4-2 with TRBJ1-5; D is perhaps TRBD1 (5 bases). The V end lost 4 bases, the J end lost 0 bases, and 7 bases lay between the germline ends. Germline V lookup: CDR1 LGHNA, CDR2 YNFKEQ. The CDR3 loop spans 14 amino acids.

This chain connects TRBV11-1 to TRBJ2-7; 9 bases map to TRBD1. This CDR3 contains 14 residues. The V and J ends lost 5 bases and 3 bases, in that order; junction bases with no gene match: 5. Germline CDR1 and CDR2: SGHAT and FQDESV (reference sequence). In nucleotides, the CDR3 is TGTGCCAGCAGCCCAAAGACAGGGGGCTACGAGCAGTACTTC. Amino acid sequence: CASSPKTGGYEQYF.

CDR3: CASSLASGLTYEQYF. CDR3 sequence (DNA): TGTGCCAGCAGCTTAGCGTCCGGGCTTACCTACGAGCAGTACTTC. This chain connects TRBV11-2 to TRBJ2-7; no clear D. Trimming took 1 base from V and 2 from J, leaving 12 bases between them. CDR1 is SGHAT and CDR2 is FQNNGV in the germline V gene. The CDR3 is 15 amino acids.

The chain links TRBV27 to TRBJ1-1; 9 bases fit TRBD1. CDR3 length: 15 amino acids. V gave up 2 bases and J gave up 4 bases; unmatched junction bases: 5. Per germline, CDR1 MNHEY and CDR2 SMNVEV (reference sequence). The CDR3 bases are TGTGCCAGCAGTTTAATCCCGGACAGGGGCACTGAAGCTTTCTTT. Its translation is CASSLIPDRGTEAFF.

The CDR3 bases are TGCGCCAGCAGCCAGTTTAAAACACGGGCCTCCGCTCTCTACGAGCAGTACTTC. Protein product: CASSQFKTRASALYEQYF. This chain links TRBV4-1 with TRBJ2-7; no clear D. V lost 3 bases to trimming and J lost 3 bases, with 24 bases between them. The CDR3 covers 18 residues. CDR1 is MGHRA, CDR2 YSYEKL, per germline.